Sequencing of this T cell receptor (beta chain) was carried out in a study of T cells in women clearing cervical HPV infection. The wider study: Case blood drawn at lesion detection; control blood after infection cleared.

All donors had a single incident cervical HPV16 infection, not prevalent. The assay was immunoSEQ multiplex PCR, and TCRdb's table has in-frame clones only and misses some. The sample's table shows approximately 25,000 clones. CDR3 length: 12 amino acids. CDR1 and CDR2 (germline): SEHNR, FQNEAQ (reference sequence). Study conclusions and caveats: TRBV6-7 abundance was lower in cases than controls (0.11% versus 0.16%).

Comment on this clone: Its antigen is not identified. The sequenced fragment ends 3 residues before the CDR3 boundary, so the rest is inferred from the germline J gene.

The sequence was collected from a woman aged 18 to 75 with a cervical HPV16 infection that either progressed to CIN3+ or cleared (not recorded which). The chain uses TRBV7-9 and TRBJ1-2; no clear D. What was sequenced was blood buffy coat. The CDR3 loop is CASSLEGYDYTF. CDR3 bases read: TGTGCCAGCAGCTTAGAGGGCTACGAC.